This TCR beta chain was sequenced during a study of early T cells in non-severe SARS-CoV-2 infection. About the research overall: Alpha and beta chains were unpaired, from unsorted whole-blood bulk RNA.

Attachment of unique molecular identifiers was made to individual cDNA molecules. TCRdb ran MiXCR on the 5' RACE reads and lists one entry per CDR3 protein. The data contain 20,000 to 25,000 distinct CDR3 sequences, around 3.5% of them singletons. Germline CDR1 KGHSH, CDR2 LQKENI. The CDR3 has 17 amino acids. V was pared by 4 bases and J by 0 bases, with 13 bases between. Study results and caveats: The VDJdb matching leaned toward anti-spike CD8 responses and overlooked private and CD4 specificities.

This clonotype was seen many times. The antigen remains unidentified. The chain links TRBV18 to TRBJ2-6; a weak D match, TRBD1 (6 bases). The receptor comes from an adult who was a healthcare worker with PCR-confirmed SARS-CoV-2 infection or an uninfected control (not recorded which). The material sequenced was whole blood. In DNA, the CDR3 is TGTGCCAGCTCACTACTGGACAGAGGCTCTGGGGCCAACGTCCTGACTTTC. Encoded protein: CASSLLDRGSGANVLTF.